The 30 T cell receptor beta chains reported below all come from one sample, sequenced in a study of T cells in narcolepsy. Only in-frame clones appear in the TCRdb table, and some are missing; sequencing was by immunoSEQ multiplex PCR. The sample consists of around 30,000 clones, 75% to 90% of them appearing once. Sequencing input: CD45RA- memory CD4+ T cells from PBMCs. The receptors shown here come from a human donor with narcolepsy.

The chain joins TRBV18 to TRBJ2-5; 10 bases are shared with TRBD2. Unmatched junction bases numbered 8, after V lost 0 bases and J lost 4 bases. The V gene's germline CDR1 is KGHSH and CDR2 LQKENI. The CDR3 is 17 amino acids. The CDR3 coding sequence is TGTGCCAGCTCACCACCGGTCCAAGCGGGGGGGCGAGAGACCCAGTACTTC. Its translation is CASSPPVQAGGRETQYF.

The chain combines TRBV11-2 with TRBJ1-2, with 8 bases matching TRBD1. V was pared by 5 bases and J by 0 bases, with 17 bases of the junction left unmatched. Germline-derived CDR1 and CDR2 are SGHAT and FQNNGV. The CDR3 has 19 residues. This chain's CDR3 is CASSPSLPGQVGANYGYTF. In DNA, the CDR3 is TGTGCCAGCAGCCCATCCCTACCGGGACAGGTGGGAGCTAACTATGGCTACACCTTC.

The table lists this clone with a count of one. V usage is TRBV6-1 and J usage is TRBJ2-2, with D perhaps matching TRBD1 (5 bases). The V gene lost 6 bases and the J gene lost 4 bases, with 12 bases spanning the gap. This CDR3 contains 14 residues. Germline V lookup: CDR1 MNHNS, CDR2 SASEGT. CDR3 DNA: TGTGCCAGCAGGGCAGGGCAGGCCACCGGGGAGCTGTTTTTT. Translated: CASRAGQATGELFF.

The rearrangement links TRBV29-1 to TRBJ2-5; TRBD1 agrees at 10 bases. This CDR3 comprises 13 residues. V trimming: 7 bases; J trimming: 5 bases; junction bases outside the gene matches: 7. CDR1 and CDR2 (germline): SQVTM, ANQGSEA. The CDR3 loop is CSADRGPLETQYF. CDR3 in DNA: TGCAGCGCCGACAGGGGGCCACTGGAGACCCAGTACTTC. Full variable domain (missing parts from reference TRBV29-1 and TRBJ2-5): SAVISQKPSRDICQRGTSLTIQCQVDSQVTMMFWYRQQPGQSLTLIATANQGSEATYESGFVIDKFPISRPNLTFSTLTVSNMSPEDSSIYLCSADRGPLETQYFGPGTRLLVL.

V and J are TRBV5-1 and TRBJ2-1; a possible D gene is TRBD2 (7 bases). Germline values: CDR1 SGHRS, CDR2 YFSETQ. The CDR3 runs 17 residues. The V gene lost 5 bases and the J gene lost 7 bases, with 25 bases spanning the gap. The DNA for the CDR3 is TGCGCCAGCAGGGCCTCGGCGGGGGCCACCGTTTGGAATGAGCAGTTCTTC. Translating it yields CASRASAGATVWNEQFF.

In regard to this clone: At one end the junction does not follow the germline gene, possibly because of a read error. The sample contains more than one DNA sequence encoding this CDR3. The chain is built from TRBV5-4 and TRBJ1-2, with TRBD1 matching 12 bases. Germline CDR1 is SGHNT and CDR2 is YYREEE (reference sequence). This CDR3 contains 16 residues. The CDR3 nucleotides read TGTGCCAGCAGCTTGCCGGGACAGGGGGCTAATTATGGCTACACCTTC. It translates to CASSLPGQGANYGYTF.

The chain's CDR3 is CASSLSRGADTGELFF. The CDR3 coding sequence is TGTGCCAGCAGCTTGTCTCGGGGGGCGGACACCGGGGAGCTGTTTTTT. The chain uses TRBV5-4 and TRBJ2-2; weak D call: TRBD2 (7 bases). Per the germline V gene, CDR1 is SGHNT and CDR2 is YYREEE (reference sequence). This CDR3 is built from 16 residues. Trimming pared 1 base from V and 3 bases from J, leaving 13 bases between.

The J gene is TRBJ1-2, the V gene TRBV9; 9 nucleotides match TRBD1. CDR1 is SGDLS and CDR2 is YYNGEE in the germline V gene. Trimming cost V 5 bases and J 8 bases; bases outside gene matches: 7. CDR3 length: 13 residues. The CDR3 region has the DNA TGTGCCAGCAGACCCGGACAGGGGAGAGGCTACACCTTC. It codes for CASRPGQGRGYTF. The full variable domain, its missing parts supplied by reference TRBV9 and TRBJ1-2, is DSGVTQTPKHLITATGQRVTLRCSPRSGDLSVYWYQQSLDQGLQFLIQYYNGEERAKGNILERFSAQQFPDLHSELNLSSLELGDSALYFCASRPGQGRGYTFGSGTRLTVV.

The genes are TRBV29-1 and TRBJ2-2; possibly TRBD2 for D (5 bases). V shed 3 bases and J shed 6 bases, with 11 bases lying between them. The CDR3 length is 13 residues. Germline CDR1 SQVTM, CDR2 ANQGSEA. This chain's CDR3 is CSVERVRAGELFF. The CDR3 nucleotides read TGCAGCGTTGAGCGGGTTCGCGCCGGGGAGCTGTTTTTT.

This clone is a singleton in its sample. V usage is TRBV11-2 and J usage is TRBJ2-3; a possible D gene is TRBD1 (5 bases). This CDR3 region has 15 residues. Germline loops: CDR1 SGHAT, CDR2 FQNNGV. V dropped 3 bases and J dropped 1 base, with 11 bases sitting between them. The CDR3 spells CASSFRVDGTDTQYF. CDR3 in DNA: TGTGCCAGCAGCTTCAGGGTGGACGGCACAGATACGCAGTATTTT.

This clone was counted once. This chain connects TRBV30 to TRBJ1-2; no firm D call. CDR3 size: 12 residues. CDR1 is GTSNPN, CDR2 SVGIG, per germline (reference sequence). Trimming removed 2 bases from V and 8 bases from J, with 12 bases in between. For the CDR3, the DNA is TGTGCCTGGAGTCTGCAGGTGGGAGGCTACACCTTC. Protein product: CAWSLQVGGYTF.

The chain joins TRBV10-3 to TRBJ1-1, with a tentative D call TRBD1 (5 bases). CDR3 length: 13 residues. CDR1 and CDR2 (germline): ENHRY, SYGVKD. The CDR3 nucleotides read TGTGCTATGGGCCAGGGATGGGATACTGAAGCTTTCTTT. It translates to CAMGQGWDTEAFF.

The chain combines TRBV6-6 with TRBJ1-3; tentative D call: TRBD1 (6 bases). V was cut by 10 bases and J by 4 bases, with 11 bases left in between. The CDR3 is made up of 12 amino acids. Per germline, CDR1 MNHNY and CDR2 SVGAGI (reference sequence). DNA for the CDR3: TGTGCCATCTCGACAGGAGGAAACACCATATATTTT. It is translated as CAISTGGNTIYF.

The chain carries TRBV19 and TRBJ1-2, with TRBD1 as a possible D gene (5 bases). The CDR3 runs 15 residues. V was shortened by 4 bases and J by 7 bases, with 19 bases between the two germline ends. CDR1 and CDR2 (germline): LNHDA, SQIVND (reference sequence). The CDR3 DNA reads TGTGCCAGTAGTACCGTATCGGCGGGGGAGGTTGGCTACACCTTC. Its protein is CASSTVSAGEVGYTF.

This chain uses TRBV7-9 with TRBJ1-1; no reliable D call. The V end lost 4 bases, the J end lost 0 bases, and 9 bases lay between the germline ends. The CDR3 is made up of 14 amino acids. The V gene's germline CDR1 is SEHNR and CDR2 FQNEAQ (reference sequence). For the CDR3, the DNA is TGTGCCAGCAGCTCAACACCCCTGAACACTGAAGCTTTCTTT. It yields the protein CASSSTPLNTEAFF.

This chain connects TRBV14 to TRBJ1-6; D possibly corresponds to TRBD1 (6 bases). The length of the CDR3 is 13 residues. Germline V lookup: CDR1 SGHDN, CDR2 FVKESK. Trimming shortened V by 4 bases and J by 7 bases, and 8 bases separated the two germline ends. The CDR3 reads CASSLQGNSPLHF. The DNA for the CDR3 is TGTGCCAGCAGCCTCCAGGGGAATTCACCCCTCCACTTT.

The chain carries TRBV5-1 and TRBJ1-1; tentative D call: TRBD1 (5 bases). There are 16 residues in the CDR3. Between the trimmed V and J ends, which lost 2 bases and 4 bases, there was a span of 18 bases. From germline, CDR1 is SGHRS and CDR2 YFSETQ. Here the CDR3 DNA reads TGCGCCAGCAGCTTAAGTCAGGGAAGATTGTCCACTGAAGCTTTCTTT. It is translated as CASSLSQGRLSTEAFF.

The J gene is TRBJ1-6, the V gene TRBV7-8, with 7 positions matching TRBD1. The CDR3 spans 20 residues. Germline CDR1 SGHVS, CDR2 FQNEAQ. V trimming: 6 bases; J trimming: 0 bases; junction bases outside the gene matches: 17. In DNA, the CDR3 is TGTGCCAGCAGTTATAGGGGCCGACAGGGCGAGAGCTCCTATAATTCACCCCTCCACTTT. Residues: CASSYRGRQGESSYNSPLHF.

This clone was detected a few times. The chain joins TRBV7-2 to TRBJ2-2; TRBD1 might be the D (6 bases). Germline CDR1 is SGHTA and CDR2 is FQGNSA. This CDR3 contains 14 residues. V lost 4 bases to trimming and J lost 5 bases, with 11 bases between them. CDR3 loop: CASSSQGQTGELFF. DNA for the CDR3: TGTGCCAGCAGCTCCCAGGGACAAACCGGGGAGCTGTTTTTT.

This chain links TRBV9 with TRBJ2-3; 9 bases are shared with TRBD1. The V segment lost 0 bases and the J segment 4 bases; nucleotides outside the gene matches: 6. The CDR3 runs 16 residues. Germline V gives CDR1 SGDLS, CDR2 YYNGEE. The CDR3 protein is CASSVALDRGADTQYF. The CDR3 region has the DNA TGTGCCAGCAGCGTAGCTCTGGACAGGGGAGCAGATACGCAGTATTTT.

This rearrangement joins TRBV5-4 to TRBJ2-5; 8 bases fit TRBD1. The germline V gene has CDR1 SGHNT and CDR2 YYREEE (reference sequence). The CDR3 spans 14 residues. The V and J ends lost 4 bases and 5 bases, in that order; junction bases with no gene match: 7. In DNA, the CDR3 is TGTGCCAGCAGCCCGGACAGGGTGGGGGAGACCCAGTACTTC. Its protein product is CASSPDRVGETQYF.

This clone was counted a few times. The chain links TRBV9 to TRBJ2-1; tentatively, D is TRBD1 (5 bases). V lost 0 bases and J lost 0, with 10 bases in between. The CDR3 sequence is 16 residues long. The germline gives CDR1 SGDLS, CDR2 YYNGEE. The CDR3 nucleotides read TGTGCCAGCAGCGTAGGGGGCAGCCGCTCCTACAATGAGCAGTTCTTC. Amino acids: CASSVGGSRSYNEQFF.

This clone was found a few times. The chain has TRBV14 and TRBJ2-7; 9 bases map to TRBD2. This CDR3 region has 15 residues. CDR1 and CDR2 from the germline V gene are SGHDN and FVKESK. V shed 5 bases, J shed 2 bases, and the junction held 7 bases outside the gene matches. The CDR3 here is CASSSPERGAYEQYF. In DNA form, the CDR3 reads TGTGCCAGCAGCTCTCCTGAGCGGGGGGCCTACGAGCAGTACTTC. Full variable domain (remainder filled in from reference TRBV14 and TRBJ2-7): EAGVTQFPSHSVIEKGQTVTLRCDPISGHDNLYWYRRVMGKEIKFLLHFVKESKQDESGMPNNRFLAERTGGTYSTLKVQPAELEDSGVYFCASSSPERGAYEQYFGPGTRLTVT.

The CDR3 DNA follows: TGTGCCAGCAGTGACGGGGCGCCTGGAAACACCATATATTTT. Its translation is CASSDGAPGNTIYF. The chain combines TRBV6-1 with TRBJ1-3, with a tentative D call TRBD1 (5 bases). From germline, CDR1 is MNHNS and CDR2 SASEGT. The V end lost 3 bases, the J end lost 2 bases, and 8 bases lay between the germline ends. The CDR3 extends over 14 amino acids.

The gene calls are TRBV2 and TRBJ1-5, with a tentative D call TRBD1 (6 bases). Trimming removed 4 bases from V and 6 bases from J, with 16 bases in between. This CDR3 is 15 amino acids long. The germline V gene encodes CDR1 SNHLY and CDR2 FYNNEI. CDR3 sequence (DNA): TGTGCCAGCAGTGGAACCACAGGGTCTGGTCAGCCCCAGCATTTT. Amino acid sequence: CASSGTTGSGQPQHF.

J is TRBJ1-6 and V is TRBV2; TRBD1 matches at 8 bases. Germline V gene sequence: CDR1 SNHLY, CDR2 FYNNEI. The CDR3 extends over 14 amino acids. V dropped 3 bases and J dropped 9; count of bases not matched to a gene: 4. The CDR3 DNA sequence: TGTGCCAGCAGTGAGGACAGGGACGGTTCACCCCTCCACTTT. Protein product: CASSEDRDGSPLHF.

The CDR3, as DNA: TGTGCCAGCAGTGACGGAGGGTACGAGCAGTACTTC. Translation gives CASSDGGYEQYF. The V gene is TRBV2, the J gene TRBJ2-7; D may be TRBD2 (6 bases). This CDR3 is built from 12 residues. V dropped 3 bases and J dropped 4 bases, with 7 bases sitting between them. Germline V gene sequence: CDR1 SNHLY, CDR2 FYNNEI.

The chain couples TRBV6-5 to TRBJ2-2; D remains ambiguous. Trimming took off 2 bases at V and 0 bases at J, with 7 bases between the two ends. This CDR3 spans 15 amino acids. CDR1 is MNHEY, CDR2 SVGAGI, per germline. CDR3 region: CASSYKWSNTGELFF. The CDR3 DNA is TGTGCCAGCAGTTACAAGTGGTCGAACACCGGGGAGCTGTTTTTT.

The rearrangement joins TRBV6-1 to TRBJ1-4, with TRBD1 matching over 8 bases. This CDR3 spans 13 amino acids. The germline V gene encodes CDR1 MNHNS and CDR2 SASEGT. V was clipped by 4 bases and J by 10 bases; unmatched bases: 5. The CDR3 protein is CASSAITGGKLFF. Here the CDR3 DNA reads TGTGCCAGCAGTGCTATCACAGGGGGAAAACTGTTTTTT.

This chain connects TRBV6-1 to TRBJ2-1, with D perhaps matching TRBD1 (6 bases). CDR1 and CDR2 (germline): MNHNS, SASEGT. The CDR3 contains 15 residues. V was cut by 5 bases and J by 5 bases, with 16 bases left in between. The DNA of the CDR3 is TGTGCCAGCAGTATGGACCCGAGGGGGAACAATGAGCAGTTCTTC. The encoded protein is CASSMDPRGNNEQFF.